This TCR beta chain comes out of a study of blood T cell repertoires in COVID-19. Study information: Sites in the United States, Italy and Spain provided acute and convalescent COVID-19 samples.

This CDR3 has 15 amino acids. Germline V CDR1 and CDR2: SGHTA, FQGNSA. The ends lost 8 bases at V and 7 bases at J; junction bases unmatched: 7. Profiling relied on immunoSEQ multiplex PCR, and the TCRdb table lists in-frame clones only, not all of them. Altogether a few hundred thousand clones are present, about 80% being singletons, with the ten largest covering 15% to 19%. What was sequenced was peripheral blood. This chain links TRBV7-2 with TRBJ2-3; TRBD2 agrees at 15 bases. This TCR was recovered from a person in their 70s with COVID-19, enrolled during active disease. The CDR3 is CASSRTSGGANTQYF. The CDR3 DNA reads as TGTGCCAGCTCCCGGACTAGCGGGGGGGCGAATACGCAGTATTTT. Based on the CDR3 plus reference TRBV7-2 and TRBJ2-3, the full variable domain is GAGVSQSPSNKVTEKGKDVELRCDPISGHTALYWYRQSLGQGLEFLIYFQGNSAPDKSGLPSDRFSAERTGGSVSTLTIQRTQQEDSAVYLCASSRTSGGANTQYFGPGTRLTVL.